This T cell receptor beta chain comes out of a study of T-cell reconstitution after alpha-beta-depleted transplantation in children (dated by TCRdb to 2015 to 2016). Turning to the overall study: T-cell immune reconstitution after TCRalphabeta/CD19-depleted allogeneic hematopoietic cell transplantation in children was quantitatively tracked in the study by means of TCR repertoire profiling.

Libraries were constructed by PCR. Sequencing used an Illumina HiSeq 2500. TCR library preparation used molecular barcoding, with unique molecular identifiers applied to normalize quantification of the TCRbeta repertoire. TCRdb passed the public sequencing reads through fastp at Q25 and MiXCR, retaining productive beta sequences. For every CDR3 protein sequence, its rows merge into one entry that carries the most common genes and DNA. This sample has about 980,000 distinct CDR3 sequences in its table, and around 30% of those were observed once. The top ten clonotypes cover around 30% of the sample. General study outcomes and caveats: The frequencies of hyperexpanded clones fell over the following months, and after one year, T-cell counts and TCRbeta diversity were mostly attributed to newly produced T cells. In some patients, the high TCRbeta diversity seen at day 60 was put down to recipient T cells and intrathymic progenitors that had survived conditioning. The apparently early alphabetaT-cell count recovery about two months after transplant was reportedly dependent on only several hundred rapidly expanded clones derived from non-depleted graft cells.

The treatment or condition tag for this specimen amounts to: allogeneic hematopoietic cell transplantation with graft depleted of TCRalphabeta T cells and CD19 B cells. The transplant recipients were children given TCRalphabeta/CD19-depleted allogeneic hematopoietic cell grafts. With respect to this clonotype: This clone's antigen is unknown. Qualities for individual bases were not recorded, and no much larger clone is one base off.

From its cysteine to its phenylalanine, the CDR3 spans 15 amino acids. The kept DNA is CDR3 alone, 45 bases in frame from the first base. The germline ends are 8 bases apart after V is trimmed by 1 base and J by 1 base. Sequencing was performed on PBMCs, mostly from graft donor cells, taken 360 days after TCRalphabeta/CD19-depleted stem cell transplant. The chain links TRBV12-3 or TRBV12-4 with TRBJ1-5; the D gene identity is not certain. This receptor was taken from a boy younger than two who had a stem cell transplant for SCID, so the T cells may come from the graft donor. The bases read TGTGCCAGCAGTTTAGGGGGATCCAGCAATCAGCCCCAGCATTTT. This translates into CASSLGGSSNQPQHF.